This T cell receptor (beta chain) was sequenced in a study of T cell responses to AZD1222 COVID-19 vaccine. The study's findings and limits: Sampling captured repertoires only after the peak T cell response. Reports say nearly half of spike-specific TCRs go after unmutated variant regions.

This clone has just one count. Its antigen remains unknown. This table comes from immunoSEQ multiplex PCR, and its TCRdb copy is limited to in-frame clones, with some not included. The table shows about 59,000 clones, with roughly 87% occurring only once. With 4 bases clipped from V and 0 bases from J, the junction kept 8 bases outside the gene matches. CDR3 length: 16 amino acids. The V gene's germline CDR1 is SGHDN and CDR2 FVKESK. This clonotype originated in an adult who received the AZD1222 COVID-19 vaccine. The rearrangement uses TRBV14 and TRBJ2-5; TRBD2 matches at 7 bases. The specimen comprised peripheral blood, sampled 28 days after the second AZD1222 dose. The CDR3 sequence is CASSLVSSGYQETQYF. In nucleotides, the CDR3 is TGTGCCAGCAGCCTGGTTTCTAGCGGTTACCAAGAGACCCAGTACTTC.